This T cell receptor (beta chain) is from a study of chemoradiotherapy in HPV16-positive cancers. Study details: Two HPV16-positive patients' cells yielded candidate HPV-specific clones and common motifs. Study observations and caveats: Candidate HPV-specific clones and E7-related TCR motifs grew in tumor during treatment. HPV-responsive T-cell expansion during chemoradiotherapy was linked to improved recurrence-free survival in HPV16-positive patients.

Comment on this clone: Its antigen is not known.

Assay used: immunoSEQ multiplex PCR; TCRdb lists only in-frame clones, some missing. The data contain 25,000 to 30,000 clones, approximately 84% of them singletons. CDR1 and CDR2 (germline): SGHDN, FVKESK. The CDR3 spans 17 residues. Trimming shortened V by 0 bases and J by 6 bases, and 20 bases separated the two germline ends. The specimen was blood, collected from a patient who underwent chemoradiotherapy. The chain uses TRBV14 and TRBJ1-1, with a tentative D call TRBD1 (6 bases). The TCR originated in a human donor with HPV-associated anogenital cancer. The chain's CDR3 is CASSQDQQGFRSPEAFF. The CDR3 DNA reads as TGTGCCAGCAGCCAAGATCAGCAGGGGTTTCGTAGCCCTGAAGCTTTCTTT.